This T cell receptor (beta chain) was documented in a study of blood T cell repertoires in COVID-19. The table came from immunoSEQ multiplex PCR; TCRdb's copy has only in-frame clones and leaves some out. Found here are hundreds of thousands of clones, around 87% of them singletons; the top ten hold roughly 2%. Between the trimmed V and J ends, which lost 6 bases and 8 bases, there was a span of 19 bases. Germline values: CDR1 LGHNT, CDR2 FRNRAP. This CDR3 has 14 amino acids. Specimen: peripheral blood. The chain carries TRBV12-5 and TRBJ1-2; possibly TRBD1 for D (5 bases). This clonotype was obtained from a woman aged 55-70 years with COVID-19, enrolled during active disease. CDR3 residues: CASGLLGGERGYTF. For the CDR3, the DNA is TGTGCTAGTGGCCTCCTTGGGGGGGAGAGAGGCTACACCTTC.